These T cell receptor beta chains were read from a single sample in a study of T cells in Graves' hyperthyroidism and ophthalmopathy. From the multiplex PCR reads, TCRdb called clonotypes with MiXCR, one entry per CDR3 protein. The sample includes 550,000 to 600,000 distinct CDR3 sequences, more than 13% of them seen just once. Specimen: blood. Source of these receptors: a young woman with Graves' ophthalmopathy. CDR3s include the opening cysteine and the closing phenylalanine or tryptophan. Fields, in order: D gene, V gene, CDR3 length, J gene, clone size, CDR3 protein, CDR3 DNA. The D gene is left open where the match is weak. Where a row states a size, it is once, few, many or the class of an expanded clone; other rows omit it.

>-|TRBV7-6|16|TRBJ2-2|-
CASSPARGMGTGELFF
TGTGCCAGCAGCCCGGCCCGGGGGATGGGGACCGGGGAGCTGTTTTTT
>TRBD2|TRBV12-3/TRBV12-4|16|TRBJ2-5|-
CASSLSRTSGEETQYF
TGTGCCAGCAGCCTCAGCAGGACTAGCGGGGAAGAGACCCAGTACTTC
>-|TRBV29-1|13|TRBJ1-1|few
CSVASSGGVKAFF
TGCAGCGTTGCCTCCTCGGGGGGAGTTAAAGCTTTCTTT
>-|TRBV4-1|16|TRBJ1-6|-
CASSQGIVGVRSPLHF
TGCGCCAGCAGCCAAGGGATCGTAGGTGTACGTTCACCCCTCCACTTT
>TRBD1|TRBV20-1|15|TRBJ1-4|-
CSARDPGGLGEKLFF
TGCAGTGCTAGAGATCCAGGGGGCCTCGGTGAAAAACTGTTTTTT
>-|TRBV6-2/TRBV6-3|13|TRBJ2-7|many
CASSKGQLYEQYF
TGTGCCAGCAGCAAAGGACAACTTTACGAGCAGTACTTC
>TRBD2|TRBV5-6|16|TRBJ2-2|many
CASSLEGLADTGELFF
TGTGCCAGCAGCTTGGAGGGGCTAGCGGACACCGGGGAGCTGTTTTTT
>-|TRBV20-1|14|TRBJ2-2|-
CSARSTGRAGELFF
TGCAGTGCTAGATCGACAGGCCGAGCTGGGGAGCTGTTTTTT
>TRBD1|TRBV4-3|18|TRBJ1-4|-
CASSQDRATIGRSEKLFF
TGCGCCAGCAGCCAGGACAGGGCGACAATTGGTCGGAGTGAAAAACTGTTTTTT
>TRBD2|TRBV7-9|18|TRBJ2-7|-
CASSPFGLAGAKSYGQYF
TGTGCCAGCAGCCCCTTCGGACTAGCGGGAGCGAAGAGTTACGGGCAGTACTTC
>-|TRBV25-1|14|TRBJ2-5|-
CASREDGNQETQYF
TGTGCCAGCAGGGAAGACGGGAACCAAGAGACCCAGTACTTC
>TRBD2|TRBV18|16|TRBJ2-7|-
CASSPLRGGARHEQYF
TGTGCCAGCTCCCCTCTTCGGGGGGGCGCCAGGCACGAGCAGTACTTC
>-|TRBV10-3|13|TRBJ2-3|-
CAISESGNQPQYF
TGTGCCATCAGTGAGTCGGGCAATCAGCCCCAGTATTTT
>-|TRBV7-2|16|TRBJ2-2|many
CASSLSPGSHTGELFF
TGTGCCAGCAGCTTATCCCCAGGGTCCCACACCGGGGAGCTGTTTTTT
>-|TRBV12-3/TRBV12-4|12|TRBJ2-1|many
CASSSGTREQFF
TGTGCCAGCAGTTCCGGGACTCGCGAGCAGTTCTTC
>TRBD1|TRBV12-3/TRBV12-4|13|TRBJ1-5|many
CASSAGGIQPQHF
TGTGCCAGCAGCGCAGGGGGCATCCAGCCCCAGCATTTT
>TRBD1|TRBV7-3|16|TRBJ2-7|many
CASRPGQGEFDDEQYF
TGTGCCAGCAGACCGGGACAGGGAGAATTCGACGACGAGCAGTACTTC
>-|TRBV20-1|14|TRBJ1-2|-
CSARDSVSQVGYTF
TGCAGTGCTAGAGATTCCGTCTCACAGGTTGGCTACACCTTC
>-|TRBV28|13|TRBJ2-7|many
CASSLGTTYEQYF
TGTGCCAGCAGTTTAGGGACAACCTACGAGCAGTACTTC
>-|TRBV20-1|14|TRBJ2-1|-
CSDTDWNSYNEQFF
TGCAGTGACACCGACTGGAACTCCTACAATGAGCAGTTCTTC
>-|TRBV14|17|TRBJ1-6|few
CASSQALNGPWNSPLHF
TGTGCCAGCAGCCAAGCGTTAAACGGCCCTTGGAATTCACCCCTCCACTTT
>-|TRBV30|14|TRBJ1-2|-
CAWKGPDWDYGYTF
TGTGCCTGGAAGGGGCCGGACTGGGACTATGGCTACACCTTC
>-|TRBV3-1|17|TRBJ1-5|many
CASSQVGGEFSNQPQHF
TGTGCCAGCAGCCAAGTTGGGGGGGAATTTAGCAATCAGCCCCAGCATTTT
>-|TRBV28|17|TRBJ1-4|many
CASSYGPFGATNEKLFF
TGTGCCAGCAGTTACGGTCCCTTCGGGGCAACTAATGAAAAACTGTTTTTT
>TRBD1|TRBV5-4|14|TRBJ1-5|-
CASSRDRGHQPQHF
TGTGCCAGCAGCCGTGACAGGGGTCATCAGCCCCAGCATTTT
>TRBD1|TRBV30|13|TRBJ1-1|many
CAWSVRGQGEAFF
TGTGCCTGGAGTGTACGGGGACAGGGGGAAGCTTTCTTT
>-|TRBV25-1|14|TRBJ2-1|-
CASSATARAGEQFF
TGTGCCAGCAGCGCTACGGCCAGGGCCGGTGAGCAGTTCTTC
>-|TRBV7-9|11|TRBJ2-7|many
CASSKTVEQYF
TGTGCCAGCAGCAAGACAGTCGAGCAGTACTTC
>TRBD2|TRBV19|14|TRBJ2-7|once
CASSAGGVGYEQYF
TGTGCCAGTAGTGCCGGGGGGGTCGGCTACGAGCAGTACTTC
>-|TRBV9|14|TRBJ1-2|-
CASTTAGQGFGYTF
TGTGCCAGCACTACCGCGGGGCAGGGATTCGGCTACACCTTC
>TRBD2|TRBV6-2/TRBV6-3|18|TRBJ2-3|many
CASSYGPRASGSTDTQYF
TGTGCCAGCAGTTACGGACCCCGGGCTAGCGGAAGCACAGATACGCAGTATTTT
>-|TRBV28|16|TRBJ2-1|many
CASSPSGTTLVDEQFF
TGTGCCAGCAGTCCATCCGGGACCACCCTCGTCGATGAGCAGTTCTTC
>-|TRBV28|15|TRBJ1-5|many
CASSLSRGARQPQHF
TGTGCCAGCAGTTTAAGTCGGGGGGCACGTCAGCCCCAGCATTTT
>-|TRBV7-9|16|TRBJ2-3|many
CASSQANLAAADTQYF
TGTGCCAGCAGCCAGGCAAACCTGGCGGCCGCAGATACGCAGTATTTT
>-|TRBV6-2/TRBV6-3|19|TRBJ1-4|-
CASSWSGTQSLRTNEKLFF
TGTGCCAGCAGCTGGAGCGGGACCCAAAGCCTCAGAACTAATGAAAAACTGTTTTTT
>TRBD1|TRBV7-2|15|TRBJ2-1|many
CASSYSTGFYNEQFF
TGTGCCAGCAGCTATTCGACAGGGTTCTACAATGAGCAGTTCTTC
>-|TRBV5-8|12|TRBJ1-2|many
CASSSDDRGYTF
TGTGCCAGCAGTTCCGACGACAGAGGCTACACCTTC
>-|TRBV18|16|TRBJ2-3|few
CASSPPMVQATDTQYF
TGTGCCAGCTCACCACCTATGGTGCAGGCCACAGATACGCAGTATTTT
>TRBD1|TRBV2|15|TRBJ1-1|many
CASSRTGTGATEAFF
TGTGCCAGCAGTAGGACGGGGACAGGGGCCACTGAAGCTTTCTTT
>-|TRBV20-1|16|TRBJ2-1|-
CSASSPEVSSYNEQFF
TGCAGTGCTAGTTCGCCAGAGGTGAGCTCCTACAATGAGCAGTTCTTC
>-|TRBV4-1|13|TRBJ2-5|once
CASSQGHLETQYF
TGCGCCAGCAGCCAAGGACACCTGGAGACCCAGTACTTC
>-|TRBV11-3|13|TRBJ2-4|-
CASSSGGYDIQYF
TGTGCCAGCAGCTCGGGCGGATATGACATTCAGTACTTC
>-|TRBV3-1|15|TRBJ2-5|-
CASSQEWDKEETQYF
TGTGCCAGCAGCCAAGAATGGGACAAGGAAGAGACCCAGTACTTC
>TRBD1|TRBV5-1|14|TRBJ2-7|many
CASSLTGDNYEQYF
TGCGCCAGCAGTTTGACAGGGGATAACTACGAGCAGTACTTC
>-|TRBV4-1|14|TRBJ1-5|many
CASSQVGSNQPQHF
TGCGCCAGCAGCCAAGTGGGCAGCAATCAGCCCCAGCATTTT
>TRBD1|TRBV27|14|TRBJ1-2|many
CASSPGTGSYGYTF
TGTGCCAGCAGTCCCGGGACAGGGAGCTATGGCTACACCTTC
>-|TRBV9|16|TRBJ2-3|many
CASSVEGLSSTDTQYF
TGTGCCAGCAGCGTAGAGGGCCTTTCTAGCACAGATACGCAGTATTTT
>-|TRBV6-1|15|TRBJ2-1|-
CASSEGRSSYNEQFF
TGTGCCAGCAGTGAAGGCAGGTCCTCCTACAATGAGCAGTTCTTC
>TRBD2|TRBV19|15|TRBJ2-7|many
CASSIVGGSVYEQYF
TGTGCCAGTAGTATAGTAGGCGGGAGCGTCTACGAGCAGTACTTC
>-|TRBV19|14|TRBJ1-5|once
CASLRGQGNQPQHF
TGTGCCAGTTTGAGAGGGCAGGGCAATCAGCCCCAGCATTTT
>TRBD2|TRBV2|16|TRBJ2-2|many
CASRAGTSGLTGELFF
TGTGCCAGCAGAGCCGGGACTAGCGGACTTACCGGGGAGCTGTTTTTT
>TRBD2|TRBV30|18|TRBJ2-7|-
CAWSVWGTSGSQAYEQYF
TGTGCCTGGAGTGTATGGGGGACTAGCGGGAGTCAGGCGTACGAGCAGTACTTC
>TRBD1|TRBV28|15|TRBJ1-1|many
CASRSGQGGNTEAFF
TGTGCCAGCAGATCCGGACAGGGGGGTAACACTGAAGCTTTCTTT
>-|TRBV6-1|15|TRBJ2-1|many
CASREGLRSYNEQFF
TGTGCCAGCAGGGAGGGTCTACGCTCCTACAATGAGCAGTTCTTC
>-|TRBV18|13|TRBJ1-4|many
CASSPTLGEKLFF
TGTGCCAGCTCACCTACATTGGGAGAAAAACTGTTTTTT
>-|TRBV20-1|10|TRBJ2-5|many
CSAVSETQYF
TGCAGTGCTGTCTCGGAGACCCAGTACTTC
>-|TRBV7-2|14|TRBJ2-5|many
CASSKRHARETQYF
TGTGCCAGCAGCAAACGCCATGCCCGAGAGACCCAGTACTTC